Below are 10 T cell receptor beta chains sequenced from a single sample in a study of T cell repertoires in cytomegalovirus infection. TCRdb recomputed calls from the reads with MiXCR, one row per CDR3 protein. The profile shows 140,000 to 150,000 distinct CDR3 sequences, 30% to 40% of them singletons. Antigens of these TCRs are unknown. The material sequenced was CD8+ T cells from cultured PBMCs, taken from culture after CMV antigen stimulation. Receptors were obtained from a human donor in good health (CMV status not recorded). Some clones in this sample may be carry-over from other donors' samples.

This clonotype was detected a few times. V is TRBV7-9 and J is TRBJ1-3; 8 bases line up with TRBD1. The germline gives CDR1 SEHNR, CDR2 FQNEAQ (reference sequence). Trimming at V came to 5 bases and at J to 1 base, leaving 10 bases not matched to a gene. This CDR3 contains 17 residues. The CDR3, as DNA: TGTGCCAGCAGCCCGCGGACAGGGAGTGATTCTGGAAACACCATATATTTT. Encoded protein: CASSPRTGSDSGNTIYF.

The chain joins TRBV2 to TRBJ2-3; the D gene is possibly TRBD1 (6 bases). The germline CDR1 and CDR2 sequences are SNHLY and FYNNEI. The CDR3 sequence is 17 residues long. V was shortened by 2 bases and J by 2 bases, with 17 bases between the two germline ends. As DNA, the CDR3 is TGTGCCAGCAGTGAACCCCAGGGGACGGTATACACAGATACGCAGTATTTT. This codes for CASSEPQGTVYTDTQYF.

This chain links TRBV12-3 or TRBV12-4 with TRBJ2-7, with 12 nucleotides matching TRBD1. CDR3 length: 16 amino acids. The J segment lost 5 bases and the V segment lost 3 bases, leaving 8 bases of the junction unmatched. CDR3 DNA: TGTGCCAGCAGTTTCGGCTCCGGGACAGGGGGCAACGAGCAGTACTTC. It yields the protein CASSFGSGTGGNEQYF.

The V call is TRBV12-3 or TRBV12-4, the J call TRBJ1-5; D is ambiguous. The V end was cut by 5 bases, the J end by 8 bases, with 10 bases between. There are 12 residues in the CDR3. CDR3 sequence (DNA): TGTGCCAGCAGTCCTCCGGCGGAGCCCCAGCATTTT. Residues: CASSPPAEPQHF.

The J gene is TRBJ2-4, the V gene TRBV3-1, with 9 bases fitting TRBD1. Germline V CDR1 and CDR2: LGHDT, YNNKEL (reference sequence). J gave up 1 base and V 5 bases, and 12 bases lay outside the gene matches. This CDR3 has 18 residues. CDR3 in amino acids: CASSSRTGEFSAKNIQYF. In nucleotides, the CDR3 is TGTGCCAGCAGCTCCAGGACAGGGGAATTCTCGGCCAAAAACATTCAGTACTTC. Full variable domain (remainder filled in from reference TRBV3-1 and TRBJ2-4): DTAVSQTPKYLVTQMGNDKSIKCEQNLGHDTMYWYKQDSKKFLKIMFSYNNKELIINETVPNRFSPKSPDKAHLNLHINSLELGDSAVYFCASSSRTGEFSAKNIQYFGAGTRLSVL.

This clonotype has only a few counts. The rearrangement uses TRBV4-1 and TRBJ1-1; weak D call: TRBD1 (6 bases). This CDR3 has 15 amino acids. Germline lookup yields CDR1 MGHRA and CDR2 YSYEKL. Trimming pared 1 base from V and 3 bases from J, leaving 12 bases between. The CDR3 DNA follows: TGCGCCAGCAGCCAAGGCGAGGGGGGAGACACTGAAGCTTTCTTT. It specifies CASSQGEGGDTEAFF.

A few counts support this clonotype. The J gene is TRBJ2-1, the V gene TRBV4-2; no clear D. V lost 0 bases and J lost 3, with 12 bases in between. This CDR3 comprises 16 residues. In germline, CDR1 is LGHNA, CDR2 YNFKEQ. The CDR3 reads CASSQDPSGDYNEQFF. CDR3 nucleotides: TGTGCCAGCAGCCAAGACCCAAGTGGGGACTACAATGAGCAGTTCTTC.

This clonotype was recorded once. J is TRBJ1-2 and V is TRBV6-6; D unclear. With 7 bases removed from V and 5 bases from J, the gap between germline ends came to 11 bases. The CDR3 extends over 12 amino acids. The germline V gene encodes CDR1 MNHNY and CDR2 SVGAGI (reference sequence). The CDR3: CASTVQPYGYTF. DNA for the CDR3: TGTGCCAGCACCGTCCAACCTTATGGCTACACCTTC.

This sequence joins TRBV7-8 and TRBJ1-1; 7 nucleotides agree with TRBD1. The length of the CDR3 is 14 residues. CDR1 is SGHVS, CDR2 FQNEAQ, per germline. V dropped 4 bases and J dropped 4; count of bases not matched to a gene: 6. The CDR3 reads CASSSDPGGTEAFF. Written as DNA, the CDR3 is TGTGCCAGCAGCTCCGACCCAGGGGGCACTGAAGCTTTCTTT.

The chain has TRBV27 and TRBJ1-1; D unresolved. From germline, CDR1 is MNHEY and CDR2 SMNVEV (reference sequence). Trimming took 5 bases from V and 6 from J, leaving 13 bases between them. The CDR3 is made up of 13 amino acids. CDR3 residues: CASSPMRLAEAFF. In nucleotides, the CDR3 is TGTGCCAGCAGTCCGATGCGTCTAGCTGAAGCTTTCTTT.